This T cell receptor (beta chain) stems from a study of CD8 T cells in Susac syndrome. RNA amounts of about 0.5 to 1 ug underwent reverse transcription with random hexamers. TCRdb analysed the immunoSEQ multiplex PCR reads with MiXCR anew, one entry per CDR3 protein. The data contain approximately 300,000 distinct CDR3 sequences, 85% of them singletons. CDR1 and CDR2 (germline): KGHDR, SFDVKD. The V and J ends lost 2 bases and 2 bases respectively, with 14 bases between them. This CDR3 has 16 residues. Specimen: CD8+ T cells from PBMCs. This chain uses TRBV24-1 with TRBJ2-5; TRBD2 might be the D (5 bases). The TCR originated in a human donor with multiple sclerosis. This CDR3 is CATSDSRGAVQETQYF. Here the CDR3 DNA reads TGTGCCACCAGTGATTCCCGGGGAGCGGTACAAGAGACCCAGTACTTC.